These T cell receptor beta chains were read from a single sample in a study of cytotoxic CD8 clonotypes in ibrutinib-treated CLL. The assay was immunoSEQ multiplex PCR, and TCRdb's table has in-frame clones only and misses some. The sample lists about 130,000 clones, about four fifths seen once, with 10% to 15% in the top ten. The material sequenced was PBMCs, taken after 12 months of ibrutinib treatment. These receptors originate from a human donor with chronic lymphocytic leukemia. The conserved cysteine and the conserved F or W are not part of the CDR3 here.

V: TRBV28; J: TRBJ2-1; length: 14; CDR3: ASSLVMTGSYNEQF
V: TRBV9; J: TRBJ2-7; length: 12; CDR3: ASSPATGADEQY
V: TRBV6-1; J: TRBJ1-2; length: 10; CDR3: ASSGQGAGST
V: TRBV27; J: TRBJ2-7; length: 12; CDR3: ASSTLDRAYEQY
V: TRBV5-4; J: TRBJ2-2; length: 12; CDR3: ASRTGDSAGELF
V: TRBV6-1; J: TRBJ2-6; length: 12; CDR3: ASSSLSGANVLT
V: TRBV9; J: TRBJ1-5; length: 14; CDR3: ASSGGTGSSNQPQH
V: TRBV27; J: TRBJ2-7; length: 12; CDR3: ASSGLAGGREQY
V: TRBV2; J: TRBJ2-5; length: 12; CDR3: ASTGNWGTETQY
V: TRBV5-1; J: TRBJ2-3; length: 13; CDR3: ASSPAGPYSDTQY
V: TRBV4-2; J: TRBJ2-2; length: 12; CDR3: ASSQEWATGELF
V: TRBV7-8; J: TRBJ2-2; length: 17; CDR3: ASSSIRAANTSLHRGAV
V: TRBV11-2; J: TRBJ1-2; length: 11; CDR3: ASSWRMGDGYT
V: TRBV6-1; J: TRBJ1-3; length: 15; CDR3: ASSGQGEVLFGNTIY
V: TRBV5-1; J: TRBJ2-7; length: 13; CDR3: ASGTAGGPSYEQY
V: TRBV7-2; J: TRBJ2-3; length: 9; CDR3: ASSLGRYWY
V: TRBV6-1; J: TRBJ2-7; length: 11; CDR3: ASSGGLAGEQY
V: TRBV29-1; J: TRBJ1-2; length: 11; CDR3: SVDVGTGLGYT
V: TRBV7-7; J: TRBJ2-1; length: 11; CDR3: ASSHGLYNEQF
V: TRBV30; J: TRBJ2-1; length: 11; CDR3: AWRGLAGAKQF
V: TRBV5-4; J: TRBJ2-3; length: 13; CDR3: ASSVRQGSTDTQY
V: TRBV5-4; J: TRBJ1-5; length: 11; CDR3: ASSSDRHQPQH
V: TRBV4-3; J: TRBJ2-1; length: 13; CDR3: ASSQSLAGVNEQF
V: TRBV18; J: TRBJ2-1; length: 14; CDR3: ASSRSGLNSYNEQF